This passage covers 15 T cell receptor beta chains from one sample sequenced in a study of OX40 agonist ivuxolimab in advanced cancers. This table comes from immunoSEQ multiplex PCR, and its TCRdb copy is limited to in-frame clones, with some not included. The sample includes 45,000 to 55,000 clones, more than 80% of them seen just once. Sequenced here: CD4+ or CD8+ T cells sorted from blood, sampled in a trial of the OX40 agonist ivuxolimab. These receptors came from an adult with an advanced solid tumor such as melanoma, head and neck, liver or kidney cancer.

The chain uses TRBV7-6 and TRBJ2-2; D may correspond to TRBD1 or TRBD2 (5 bases each). The V end was cut by 3 bases, the J end by 3 bases, with 5 bases between. CDR3 length equals 13 residues. Germline V gives CDR1 SGHVS, CDR2 FNYEAQ. The CDR3 bases are TGTGCCAGCAGCTTGGGGGACACCGGGGAGCTGTTTTTT. It specifies CASSLGDTGELFF.

The V call is TRBV6-5, the J call TRBJ1-2, with 7 bases identical to TRBD1. Germline loops: CDR1 MNHEY, CDR2 SVGAGI. V lost 5 bases, J lost 2 bases, and 8 bases stayed unmatched. This CDR3 spans 15 amino acids. This CDR3 reads CASSPAGGANYGYTF. CDR3 nucleotides: TGTGCCAGCAGTCCCGCAGGGGGAGCCAACTATGGCTACACCTTC.

The CDR3 bases are TGTGCCAGCAACGTCGCAGGGGAGGTCGGGGAGCTGTTTTTT. This translates into CASNVAGEVGELFF. This chain joins TRBV6-1 and TRBJ2-2; either TRBD1 or TRBD2 may supply D (6 bases each). The V end lost 7 bases, the J end lost 7 bases, and 16 bases lay between the germline ends. CDR1 is MNHNS, CDR2 SASEGT, per germline. This CDR3 contains 14 residues.

This chain connects TRBV5-8 to TRBJ1-1; D is perhaps TRBD1 (5 bases). The CDR3 sequence is 16 residues long. Germline CDR1 is SGHTS and CDR2 is YDEGEE. The germline V and J ends were trimmed by 0 bases and 2 bases, with 14 bases remaining between them. The CDR3 reads CASSLGRAGVNTEAFF. CDR3 coding DNA: TGTGCCAGCAGCTTGGGCCGGGCGGGGGTTAACACTGAAGCTTTCTTT.

V usage is TRBV5-5 and J usage is TRBJ1-2, with D unclear. The CDR3 has 11 amino acids. Germline V gene lookup returns CDR1 SGHKS and CDR2 YYEKEE (reference sequence). Trimming left V 4 bases short and J 2 bases short, with 3 bases between. The CDR3 DNA reads TGTGCCAGCAGCCAAAACTATGGCTACACCTTC. This translates into CASSQNYGYTF.

Concerning this clone: The junction shows a germline mismatch at one end, possibly a read error. V gene TRBV29-1 combines with J gene TRBJ1-2, with TRBD1 as a possible D gene (5 bases). The CDR3 sequence is 12 residues long. Germline CDR1 reads SQVTM; CDR2 reads ANQGSEA. CDR3 sequence (DNA): TGCAGCGTCGAAGTAGGGGTCTATGGCTACACCTTC. It codes for CSVEVGVYGYTF.

This chain joins TRBV7-8 and TRBJ1-5; D gene unclear. The CDR3 length is 15 residues. The germline V gene has CDR1 SGHVS and CDR2 FQNEAQ. The V and J ends lost 1 base and 6 bases respectively, with 13 bases between them. Written as DNA, the CDR3 is TGTGCCAGCAGCTTAGACCCACTGGGGAGTCAGCCCCAGCATTTT. It specifies CASSLDPLGSQPQHF.

The V call is TRBV5-6, the J call TRBJ2-7; D unclear. Germline-derived CDR1 and CDR2 are SGHDT and YYEEEE. CDR3 size: 15 residues. Between the trimmed V and J ends, which lost 4 bases and 0 bases, there was a span of 14 bases. This CDR3 reads CASSPDRMGSYEQYF. The CDR3, as DNA: TGTGCCAGCAGCCCCGATCGGATGGGCTCCTACGAGCAGTACTTC. Combining the CDR3 with reference TRBV5-6 and TRBJ2-7 gives the whole variable domain DAGVTQSPTHLIKTRGQQVTLRCSPKSGHDTVSWYQQALGQGPQFIFQYYEEEERQRGNFPDRFSGHQFPNYSSELNVNALLLGDSALYLCASSPDRMGSYEQYFGPGTRLTVT.

This clone has just a few counts. The genes are TRBV15 and TRBJ1-5; no clear D. The CDR3 loop spans 13 amino acids. Germline V gene lookup returns CDR1 LNHNV and CDR2 YYDKDF (reference sequence). V dropped 0 bases and J dropped 5 bases, with 5 bases sitting between them. In nucleotides, the CDR3 is TGTGCCACCAGCAGAGAGCTCGATCAGCCCCAGCATTTT. Translated, it gives CATSRELDQPQHF.

This clone was seen a few times. The chain uses TRBV6-4 and TRBJ2-2; D not certain. The ends were cut back, 0 bases at V and 7 bases at J, with 15 bases in the middle. From germline, CDR1 is MRHNA and CDR2 SNTAGT. CDR3 length equals 16 residues. DNA for the CDR3: TGTGCCAGCAGTGACTCGATTAAAGCGCGAGGCGGGGAGCTGTTTTTT. The encoded protein is CASSDSIKARGGELFF.

This chain joins TRBV6-6 and TRBJ1-2, with unresolved D. The length of the CDR3 is 13 residues. Per germline, CDR1 MNHNY and CDR2 SVGAGI (reference sequence). Between the trimmed V and J ends, which lost 7 bases and 0 bases, there was a span of 9 bases. CDR3 nucleotides: TGTGCCAGCACCGTTACAGCTAACTATGGCTACACCTTC. Protein sequence: CASTVTANYGYTF.

The chain combines TRBV5-5 with TRBJ2-1, with TRBD1 as a possible D gene (5 bases). The CDR3 length is 14 residues. CDR1 is SGHKS and CDR2 is YYEKEE in the germline V gene (reference sequence). V lost 1 base to trimming and J lost 6 bases, with 11 bases between them. DNA of the CDR3: TGTGCCAGCAGCTTGCCCAGTAGGGGCAATGAGCAGTTCTTC. This encodes CASSLPSRGNEQFF. Combining the CDR3 with reference TRBV5-5 and TRBJ2-1 gives the whole variable domain DAGVTQSPTHLIKTRGQQVTLRCSPISGHKSVSWYQQVLGQGPQFIFQYYEKEERGRGNFPDRFSARQFPNYSSELNVNALLLGDSALYLCASSLPSRGNEQFFGPGTRLTVL.

This chain links TRBV5-1 with TRBJ1-1; D possibly corresponds to TRBD1 (5 bases). V was clipped by 0 bases and J by 3 bases, with 9 bases between them. The CDR3 runs to 14 residues. Germline assignment: CDR1 SGHRS and CDR2 YFSETQ. For the CDR3, the DNA is TGCGCCAGCAGCTTGGTTGCCAGGGACACTGAAGCTTTCTTT. Residues: CASSLVARDTEAFF.

This sequence joins TRBV27 and TRBJ1-6; 10 bases match TRBD1. V was pared by 6 bases and J by 10 bases, with 12 bases of the junction left unmatched. This CDR3 has 16 residues. The germline V gene has CDR1 MNHEY and CDR2 SMNVEV (reference sequence). This CDR3 is CASRQGRDRGRSPLHF. The CDR3 coding sequence is TGTGCCAGCAGACAAGGGCGCGACAGGGGGCGATCACCCCTCCACTTT.

DNA for the CDR3: TGTGCCAGCAGTGAAGGGTACGCCTATGGCTACACCTTC. The encoded protein is CASSEGYAYGYTF. This chain connects TRBV2 to TRBJ1-2; D not certain. The CDR3 covers 13 residues. V was cut by 1 base and J by 4 bases, with 7 bases left in between. Germline V gene lookup returns CDR1 SNHLY and CDR2 FYNNEI.